The 11 T cell receptor beta chains below all came from one sample that was sequenced in a study of T-cell reconstitution after alpha-beta-depleted transplantation in children. Construction of the TCRbeta library involved unique molecular identifiers. TCRdb passed the PCR reads through MiXCR, listing each CDR3 protein once. This repertoire shows 550,000 to 800,000 distinct CDR3 sequences, around 13% found once; its top ten account for 0.75% to 0.85%. The specimen comprised PBMCs, sampled before TCRalphabeta/CD19-depleted stem cell transplant. The receptors originated from a girl aged 2-10 years with congenital amegakaryocytic thrombocytopenia, due to receive a stem cell transplant.

This clonotype was seen more than once but under ten times. V and J are TRBV7-6 and TRBJ2-2, with D possibly TRBD2 on 5 matching bases. V gave up 1 base and J gave up 5 bases, with 14 bases separating them. The CDR3 sequence is 16 residues long. Germline CDR1 is SGHVS and CDR2 is FNYEAQ. The CDR3 nucleotides read TGTGCCAGCAGCTTAGAGCGGACCCACGCGACCGGGGAGCTGTTTTTT. Translating gives CASSLERTHATGELFF.

At least ten counts were recorded for this clonotype. The gene calls are TRBV20-1 and TRBJ2-3, with D perhaps assigned TRBD1 or TRBD2 (5 bases each). This CDR3 contains 15 residues. Trimming shortened V by 4 bases and J by 6 bases, and 20 bases separated the two germline ends. Germline V gene sequence: CDR1 DFQATT, CDR2 SNEGSKA (reference sequence). For the CDR3, the DNA is TGCAGTGCTATACCGCTTGGGCTAGCAGGGGATACGCAGTATTTT. Translation: CSAIPLGLAGDTQYF.

This clonotype was recorded many times. This chain joins TRBV12-3 or TRBV12-4 and TRBJ1-5; D unresolved. The V and J ends lost 6 bases and 7 bases respectively, with 13 bases between them. This CDR3 spans 13 amino acids. CDR3 in amino acids: CASSARRLQPQHF. The CDR3, as DNA: TGTGCCAGCAGCGCCCGACGTCTACAGCCCCAGCATTTT.

V usage is TRBV5-1 and J usage is TRBJ2-1; the D gene is possibly TRBD2 (5 bases). This CDR3 has 17 residues. V gave up 0 bases and J gave up 4 bases, with 17 bases separating them. CDR1 is SGHRS, CDR2 YFSETQ, per germline. This chain's CDR3 is CASSLARTGGAYNEQFF. The CDR3 DNA is TGCGCCAGCAGCTTGGCGAGGACCGGAGGTGCTTACAATGAGCAGTTCTTC.

This sequence joins TRBV6-1 and TRBJ1-4, with 7 nucleotides matching TRBD1. CDR1 is MNHNS, CDR2 SASEGT, per germline. J gave up 7 bases and V 4 bases, and 6 bases lay outside the gene matches. The CDR3 sequence is 14 residues long. The CDR3 is CASSGGGAGEKLFF. In nucleotides, the CDR3 is TGTGCCAGCAGTGGAGGGGGCGCGGGTGAAAAACTGTTTTTT.

A word on this clonotype: At one boundary the junction diverges from the germline segment, which might be a read error. This chain links TRBV20-1 with TRBJ2-6; perhaps TRBD2 as D (5 bases). The germline V gene encodes CDR1 DFQATT and CDR2 SNEGSKA (reference sequence). The length of the CDR3 is 17 residues. Here the CDR3 reads CCARGPSWPSGANVLTF. CDR3 coding DNA: TGCTGTGCTAGAGGGCCCAGTTGGCCATCTGGGGCCAACGTCCTGACTTTC.

This clonotype has just a few counts. The V and J genes are TRBV5-1 and TRBJ2-2; 9 bases line up with TRBD2. CDR3 length: 17 residues. Germline lookup yields CDR1 SGHRS and CDR2 YFSETQ. J lost 5 bases, V lost 0 bases, and 8 bases had no gene match. The CDR3 reads CASSLEIGGRGTGELFF. The CDR3 nucleotides are TGCGCCAGCAGCTTGGAAATCGGCGGGAGGGGGACCGGGGAGCTGTTTTTT.

This clonotype was seen ten or more times. This chain links TRBV12-3 or TRBV12-4 with TRBJ1-6, with D uncertain. The CDR3 length is 14 residues. V dropped 7 bases and J dropped 0 bases, with 7 bases sitting between them. CDR3 residues: CASKLSSYNSPLHF. The DNA of the CDR3 is TGTGCCAGCAAGCTCAGCTCCTATAATTCACCCCTCCACTTT.

This clonotype was counted between two and nine times. The chain links TRBV20-1 to TRBJ2-3; D might be TRBD1 (6 bases). The CDR3 is 19 amino acids. Trimming cost V 2 bases and J 4 bases, with 28 bases left between them. The germline gives CDR1 DFQATT, CDR2 SNEGSKA (reference sequence). CDR3: CSARYSYRALPSVADTQYF. The CDR3 DNA is TGCAGTGCTAGATATTCTTACAGGGCCTTACCCTCGGTTGCAGATACGCAGTATTTT.

The J gene is TRBJ1-2, the V gene TRBV5-1; 8 bases map to TRBD1. From germline, CDR1 is SGHRS and CDR2 YFSETQ. J gave up 7 bases and V 4 bases, and 9 bases lay outside the gene matches. This CDR3 spans 14 amino acids. The CDR3: CASSPRTGMGGYTF. CDR3 nucleotides: TGCGCCAGCAGCCCGCGGACAGGGATGGGTGGCTACACCTTC. The whole variable domain, filled in from reference TRBV5-1 and TRBJ1-2, reads KAGVTQTPRYLIKTRGQQVTLSCSPISGHRSVSWYQQTPGQGLQFLFEYFSETQRNKGNFPGRFSGRQFSNSRSEMNVSTLELGDSALYLCASSPRTGMGGYTFGSGTRLTVV.

The CDR3 DNA reads TGTGCCAGCAGCCTTCGCGGTGGGGGTCGAGCTTTCTTT. Residues: CASSLRGGGRAFF. The rearrangement links TRBV3-1 to TRBJ1-1; D perhaps matches TRBD1 (5 bases). Trimming removed 4 bases at V and 10 bases at J, with 16 bases between. CDR3 size: 13 residues. Germline V gene lookup returns CDR1 LGHDT and CDR2 YNNKEL (reference sequence).